This is a list of T cell receptor beta chains from one sample in a study of T-cell reconstitution after alpha-beta-depleted transplantation in children. MiXCR was run by TCRdb on the PCR reads, yielding one entry per CDR3 protein. The sample comprises approximately 200,000 distinct CDR3 sequences, just under 6.5% of which are singletons, and about 4.4% rests with the top ten. Sequencing was performed on PBMCs, taken before TCRalphabeta/CD19-depleted stem cell transplant. Receptors originate from a girl less than two years old with combined immunodeficiency, due to receive a stem cell transplant. CDR3s include the opening cysteine and the closing phenylalanine or tryptophan. Fields, in order: clone size, D gene, J gene, V gene, CDR3 DNA, CDR3 protein. The D gene is left open where the match is weak. Expanded clones get a size class; other rows say once, few or many, or leave the size out.

abundance: many
d_gene: NA
j_gene: TRBJ1-5
v_gene: TRBV10-3
CDR3nt: TGTGCCATCAGTGAGGCGGGCTACAATCAGCCCCAGCATTTT
CDR3aa: CAISEAGYNQPQHF

abundance: many
d_gene: NA
j_gene: TRBJ2-5
v_gene: TRBV6-5
CDR3nt: TGTGCCAGCGGACTGACAGCTTACCAAGAGACCCAGTACTTC
CDR3aa: CASGLTAYQETQYF

abundance: NA
d_gene: NA
j_gene: TRBJ2-6
v_gene: TRBV14
CDR3nt: TGTGCCAGCAGCCAGCCGTCGGAGTCTGGGGCCAACGTCCTGACTTTC
CDR3aa: CASSQPSESGANVLTF

abundance: few
d_gene: NA
j_gene: TRBJ2-5
v_gene: TRBV15
CDR3nt: TGTGCCAGCGCAAGGACACAAGAGGGAGAGACCCAGTACTTC
CDR3aa: CASARTQEGETQYF

abundance: NA
d_gene: TRBD2
j_gene: TRBJ2-3
v_gene: TRBV6-1
CDR3nt: TGTGCCAGCAGCCCAGTTAGCGGGGTCACAGATACGCAGTATTTT
CDR3aa: CASSPVSGVTDTQYF

abundance: many
d_gene: NA
j_gene: TRBJ2-5
v_gene: TRBV9
CDR3nt: TGTGCCAGCAGCGTAGAGGGGCGGCCACAAGAGACCCAGTACTTC
CDR3aa: CASSVEGRPQETQYF

abundance: many
d_gene: NA
j_gene: TRBJ2-1
v_gene: TRBV7-8
CDR3nt: TGTGCCAGCAGCTACTACAGATTTAGCTCCTACAATGAGCAGTTCTTC
CDR3aa: CASSYYRFSSYNEQFF

abundance: NA
d_gene: NA
j_gene: TRBJ2-3
v_gene: TRBV9
CDR3nt: TGTGCCAGCAGCTTAGGAGGTGCAGATACGCAGTATTTT
CDR3aa: CASSLGGADTQYF

abundance: many
d_gene: NA
j_gene: TRBJ1-2
v_gene: TRBV5-1
CDR3nt: TGCGCCAGCAGCTTTGATGGCTACACCTTC
CDR3aa: CASSFDGYTF

abundance: many
d_gene: NA
j_gene: TRBJ2-3
v_gene: TRBV7-9
CDR3nt: TGTGCCAGCAGCCAAAGCCGGGACACAGATACGCAGTATTTT
CDR3aa: CASSQSRDTDTQYF

abundance: few
d_gene: NA
j_gene: TRBJ2-3
v_gene: TRBV7-3
CDR3nt: TGTGCCAGCAGCTTATTCGGGGACTCTAGCACAGATACGCAGTATTTT
CDR3aa: CASSLFGDSSTDTQYF

abundance: many
d_gene: NA
j_gene: TRBJ2-7
v_gene: TRBV6-2/TRBV6-3
CDR3nt: TGTGCCAGCAGTCCCCCGATGAGGACATTGGCCCACTACGAGCAGTACTTC
CDR3aa: CASSPPMRTLAHYEQYF

abundance: many
d_gene: NA
j_gene: TRBJ2-7
v_gene: TRBV4-2
CDR3nt: TGTGCCAGCAGCCGAGTTTCAGATGCCTACGAGCAGTACTTC
CDR3aa: CASSRVSDAYEQYF

abundance: NA
d_gene: TRBD2
j_gene: TRBJ2-3
v_gene: TRBV9
CDR3nt: TGTGCCAGCAGCGTAGAAGGACTAGGAGATACGCAGTATTTT
CDR3aa: CASSVEGLGDTQYF

abundance: NA
d_gene: NA
j_gene: TRBJ1-5
v_gene: TRBV6-2/TRBV6-3
CDR3nt: TGTGCCAGCAGGGGACCGCGTACCCAGCATTTT
CDR3aa: CASRGPRTQHF

abundance: many
d_gene: NA
j_gene: TRBJ2-7
v_gene: TRBV7-8
CDR3nt: TGTGCCAGCAGCCCGGATCCCTACGAGCAGTACTTC
CDR3aa: CASSPDPYEQYF

abundance: NA
d_gene: NA
j_gene: TRBJ2-1
v_gene: TRBV3-1
CDR3nt: TGTGCCAGCAGCCAAGACCCCAGGAGCTCCTACAATGAGCAGTTCTTC
CDR3aa: CASSQDPRSSYNEQFF

abundance: many
d_gene: NA
j_gene: TRBJ2-5
v_gene: TRBV20-1
CDR3nt: TGCAGTGCTAGTACTCTGGGCTGGCAAGAGACCCAGTACTTC
CDR3aa: CSASTLGWQETQYF

abundance: many
d_gene: TRBD1
j_gene: TRBJ2-6
v_gene: TRBV20-1
CDR3nt: TGCAGTGCTAGAGACTACAGGGGGCCGAGCTCTGGGGCCAACGTCCTGACTTTC
CDR3aa: CSARDYRGPSSGANVLTF

abundance: many
d_gene: NA
j_gene: TRBJ2-7
v_gene: TRBV12-3/TRBV12-4
CDR3nt: TGTGCCAGCCGTCGATCCAACTACGAGCAGTACTTC
CDR3aa: CASRRSNYEQYF

abundance: many
d_gene: NA
j_gene: TRBJ2-7
v_gene: TRBV28
CDR3nt: TGTGCCAGCAGTTTAGAGGTTACCGCCTACGAGCAGTACTTC
CDR3aa: CASSLEVTAYEQYF

abundance: many
d_gene: NA
j_gene: TRBJ2-2
v_gene: TRBV24-1
CDR3nt: TGTGCCACCCGCCTGGGGGCGAACACCGGGGAGCTGTTTTTT
CDR3aa: CATRLGANTGELFF

abundance: many
d_gene: NA
j_gene: TRBJ2-7
v_gene: TRBV27
CDR3nt: TGTGCCAGCAGGTTTTCAGGGGGAGGGATCGAGCAGTACTTC
CDR3aa: CASRFSGGGIEQYF

abundance: many
d_gene: TRBD1
j_gene: TRBJ1-4
v_gene: TRBV19
CDR3nt: TGTGCCAGTCACACAGGGGGCTGGGTTGAAAAACTGTTTTTT
CDR3aa: CASHTGGWVEKLFF

abundance: NA
d_gene: NA
j_gene: TRBJ2-1
v_gene: TRBV7-2
CDR3nt: TGTGCCAGCAGCTTAGAAATTATAGAGTGGAATGAGCAGTTCTTC
CDR3aa: CASSLEIIEWNEQFF

abundance: many
d_gene: NA
j_gene: TRBJ2-6
v_gene: TRBV20-1
CDR3nt: TGCAGTGCTAGTGTGGCAGGGGCCTGCTCTGGGGCCAACGTCCTGACTTTC
CDR3aa: CSASVAGACSGANVLTF

abundance: many
d_gene: NA
j_gene: TRBJ2-5
v_gene: TRBV12-3/TRBV12-4
CDR3nt: TGTGCCAGCAGTTTAATACTGCGAGAGACCCAGTACTTC
CDR3aa: CASSLILRETQYF

abundance: many
d_gene: NA
j_gene: TRBJ2-4
v_gene: TRBV24-1
CDR3nt: TGTGCCACCAGTCCCTTTAACATTCAGTACTTC
CDR3aa: CATSPFNIQYF

abundance: few
d_gene: TRBD2
j_gene: TRBJ2-1
v_gene: TRBV11-3
CDR3nt: TGTGCCAGCAGCCCGCCTAGTAGCGGGAGGGGCGAGCAGTTCTTC
CDR3aa: CASSPPSSGRGEQFF

abundance: many
d_gene: NA
j_gene: TRBJ1-5
v_gene: TRBV27
CDR3nt: TGTGCCAGCAGTTTCTCTGGGGACAATCAGCCCCAGCATTTT
CDR3aa: CASSFSGDNQPQHF

abundance: NA
d_gene: NA
j_gene: TRBJ2-3
v_gene: TRBV4-3
CDR3nt: TGCGCCAGCAGCCAAGAATCCAGGTTCACAGATACGCAGTATTTT
CDR3aa: CASSQESRFTDTQYF

abundance: many
d_gene: NA
j_gene: TRBJ1-2
v_gene: TRBV4-3
CDR3nt: TGCGCCAGCAGCCAAGGCAGGTCCTATGGCTACACCTTC
CDR3aa: CASSQGRSYGYTF

abundance: many
d_gene: NA
j_gene: TRBJ2-1
v_gene: TRBV29-1
CDR3nt: TGCAGCGTAACCGGGGGAAGGGGGTCCTACAATGAGCAGTTCTTC
CDR3aa: CSVTGGRGSYNEQFF

abundance: many
d_gene: NA
j_gene: TRBJ1-6
v_gene: TRBV11-2
CDR3nt: TGTGCCAGCAGCTCCGGACGGCTAAATTCACCCCTCCACTTT
CDR3aa: CASSSGRLNSPLHF

abundance: many
d_gene: TRBD1
j_gene: TRBJ2-7
v_gene: TRBV12-3/TRBV12-4
CDR3nt: TGTGCCAGCAGTTGGGTACTACCGGGACAGCCTTCCTACGAGCAGTACTTC
CDR3aa: CASSWVLPGQPSYEQYF

abundance: NA
d_gene: NA
j_gene: TRBJ1-1
v_gene: TRBV29-1
CDR3nt: TGCAGCGTTGTAAGTTTGAACACTGAAGCTTTCTTT
CDR3aa: CSVVSLNTEAFF

abundance: few
d_gene: NA
j_gene: TRBJ1-1
v_gene: TRBV21-1
CDR3nt: TGTGCCAGCAGTAGGGACAGGGTGGGTTTGACCACTGAAGCTTTCTTT
CDR3aa: CASSRDRVGLTTEAFF

abundance: NA
d_gene: NA
j_gene: TRBJ2-3
v_gene: TRBV7-2
CDR3nt: TGTGCCAGCAGCTTAGGGGGGGCTGTCACAGATACGCAGTATTTT
CDR3aa: CASSLGGAVTDTQYF

abundance: many
d_gene: NA
j_gene: TRBJ2-7
v_gene: TRBV28
CDR3nt: TGTGCCAGCAGTCCAAGGATCGGGACACTTTACCGGCCACGGGTCTACGAGCAGTACTTC
CDR3aa: CASSPRIGTLYRPRVYEQYF

abundance: many
d_gene: NA
j_gene: TRBJ1-1
v_gene: TRBV6-2/TRBV6-3
CDR3nt: TGTGCCAGCAGTTTCCCCCCCGGTCGAGCTGAAGCTTTCTTT
CDR3aa: CASSFPPGRAEAFF

abundance: few
d_gene: NA
j_gene: TRBJ2-7
v_gene: TRBV20-1
CDR3nt: TGCAGTGCTAGAGATCCGGGGTACAGCTCCTACGAGCAGTACTTC
CDR3aa: CSARDPGYSSYEQYF

abundance: many
d_gene: NA
j_gene: TRBJ2-2
v_gene: TRBV28
CDR3nt: TGTGCCAGCAGTCCCGGGACTTTCAACACCGGGGAGCTGTTTTTT
CDR3aa: CASSPGTFNTGELFF

abundance: NA
d_gene: TRBD1
j_gene: TRBJ1-1
v_gene: TRBV12-5
CDR3nt: TGTGCTAGTGGCCTAGGGGGCTCGCTCACTGAAGCTTTCTTT
CDR3aa: CASGLGGSLTEAFF

abundance: many
d_gene: NA
j_gene: TRBJ2-7
v_gene: TRBV2
CDR3nt: TGTGCCAGCAGACAGATCTACGAGCAGTACTTC
CDR3aa: CASRQIYEQYF